The table lists the clone carrying this TCR beta chain with a count of one. Antigen unknown. This entry is derived from a study of cytomegalovirus exposure and HLA in healthy donors. Study details: The approximately 110 validation repertoires used a platform that matched the one used for the roughly 700 first-cohort repertoires, as a later analysis reported. Findings of the study overall: Subsequent analysis of the roughly 120 validation repertoires found a tendency for first-cohort TCR clusters to co-occur. In vitro, a few CMV-associated chains proved specific for CMV antigens.

The repertoire was sequenced with immunoSEQ multiplex PCR; TCRdb's copy has only in-frame clones and lacks some. The data contain 65,000 to 80,000 clones, 85% to 95% of them singletons. The sequenced material came from PBMCs. The sequence was obtained from a woman aged 18-29 years in good health and CMV-seropositive.

This chain's CDR3 is CASSTTPGGYGNQPQHF. The DNA for the CDR3 is TGTGCCAGCAGTACTACACCAGGGGGCTACGGCAATCAGCCCCAGCATTTT. The chain combines TRBV2 with TRBJ1-5; 8 nucleotides line up with TRBD1. Germline CDR1 is SNHLY and CDR2 is FYNNEI. Losses at the gene ends were 5 bases for V and 2 bases for J; bases not matched to a gene: 11. The CDR3 extends over 17 amino acids. The whole variable domain, remainder taken from reference TRBV2 and TRBJ1-5, is EPEVTQTPSHQVTQMGQEVILRCVPISNHLYFYWYRQILGQKVEFLVSFYNNEISEKSEIFDDQFSVERPDGSNFTLKIRSTKLEDSAMYFCASSTTPGGYGNQPQHFGDGTRLSIL.